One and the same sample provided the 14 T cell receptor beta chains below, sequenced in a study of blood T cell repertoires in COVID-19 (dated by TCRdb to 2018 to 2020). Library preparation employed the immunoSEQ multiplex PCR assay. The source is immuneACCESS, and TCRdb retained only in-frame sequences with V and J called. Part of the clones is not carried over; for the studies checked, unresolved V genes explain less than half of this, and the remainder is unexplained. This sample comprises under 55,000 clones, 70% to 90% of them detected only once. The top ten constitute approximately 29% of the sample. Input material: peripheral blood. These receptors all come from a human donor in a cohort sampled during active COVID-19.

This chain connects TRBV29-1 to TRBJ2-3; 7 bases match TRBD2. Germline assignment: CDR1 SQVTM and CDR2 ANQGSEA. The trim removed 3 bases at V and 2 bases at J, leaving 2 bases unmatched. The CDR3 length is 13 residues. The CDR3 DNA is TGCAGCGTTGACGCGGGGGTCACAGATACGCAGTATTTT. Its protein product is CSVDAGVTDTQYF.

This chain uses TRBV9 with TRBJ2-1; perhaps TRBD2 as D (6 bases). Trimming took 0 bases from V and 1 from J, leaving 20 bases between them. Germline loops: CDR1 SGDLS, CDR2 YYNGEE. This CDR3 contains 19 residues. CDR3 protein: CASSVAHTIAAQSYNEQFF. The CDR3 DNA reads TGTGCCAGCAGCGTAGCCCACACGATAGCGGCCCAGTCCTACAATGAGCAGTTCTTC. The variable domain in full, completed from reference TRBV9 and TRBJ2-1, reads DSGVTQTPKHLITATGQRVTLRCSPRSGDLSVYWYQQSLDQGLQFLIQYYNGEERAKGNILERFSAQQFPDLHSELNLSSLELGDSALYFCASSVAHTIAAQSYNEQFFGPGTRLTVL.

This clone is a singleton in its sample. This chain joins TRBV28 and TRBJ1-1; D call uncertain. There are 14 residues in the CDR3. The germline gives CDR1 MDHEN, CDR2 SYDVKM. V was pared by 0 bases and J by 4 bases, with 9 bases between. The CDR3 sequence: CASSLWPSGTEAFF. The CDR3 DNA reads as TGTGCCAGCAGTTTATGGCCATCGGGCACTGAAGCTTTCTTT. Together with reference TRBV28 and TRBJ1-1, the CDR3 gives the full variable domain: DVKVTQSSRYLVKRTGEKVFLECVQDMDHENMFWYRQDPGLGLRLIYFSYDVKMKEKGDIPEGYSVSREKKERFSLILESASTNQTSMYLCASSLWPSGTEAFFGQGTRLTVV.

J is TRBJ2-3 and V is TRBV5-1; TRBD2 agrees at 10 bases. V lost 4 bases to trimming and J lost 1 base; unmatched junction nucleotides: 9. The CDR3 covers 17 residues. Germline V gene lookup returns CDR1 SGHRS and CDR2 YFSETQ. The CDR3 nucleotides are TGCGCCAGCAGCCTACCTAGCGGGAGAGGTGGCACAGATACGCAGTATTTT. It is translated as CASSLPSGRGGTDTQYF.

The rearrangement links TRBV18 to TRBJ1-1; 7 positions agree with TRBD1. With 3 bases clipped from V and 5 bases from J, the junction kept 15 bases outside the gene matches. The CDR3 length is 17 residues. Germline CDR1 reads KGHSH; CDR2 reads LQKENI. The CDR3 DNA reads TGTGCCAGCTCACCGAATCCGGGCCAAACAGGGGCTACTGAAGCTTTCTTT. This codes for CASSPNPGQTGATEAFF.

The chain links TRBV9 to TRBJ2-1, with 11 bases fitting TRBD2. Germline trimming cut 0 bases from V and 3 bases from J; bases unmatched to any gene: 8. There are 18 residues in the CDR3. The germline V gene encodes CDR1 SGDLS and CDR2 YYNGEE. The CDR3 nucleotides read TGTGCCAGCAGCGTAGCTCGATGGGGACTAGCGGACTACAATGAGCAGTTCTTC. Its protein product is CASSVARWGLADYNEQFF.

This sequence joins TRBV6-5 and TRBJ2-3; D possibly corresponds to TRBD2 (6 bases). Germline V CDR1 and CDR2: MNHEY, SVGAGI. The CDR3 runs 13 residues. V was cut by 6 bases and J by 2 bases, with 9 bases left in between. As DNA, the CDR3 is TGTGCCAGCAGGCGGGATCTCACAGATACGCAGTATTTT. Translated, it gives CASRRDLTDTQYF.

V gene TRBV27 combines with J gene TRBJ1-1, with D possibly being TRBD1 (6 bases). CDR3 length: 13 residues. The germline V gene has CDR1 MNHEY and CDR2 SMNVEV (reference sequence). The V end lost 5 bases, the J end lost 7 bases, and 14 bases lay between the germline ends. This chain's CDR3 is CASSPHEDSEAFF. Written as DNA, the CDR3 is TGTGCCAGCAGTCCCCACGAGGACAGTGAAGCTTTCTTT.

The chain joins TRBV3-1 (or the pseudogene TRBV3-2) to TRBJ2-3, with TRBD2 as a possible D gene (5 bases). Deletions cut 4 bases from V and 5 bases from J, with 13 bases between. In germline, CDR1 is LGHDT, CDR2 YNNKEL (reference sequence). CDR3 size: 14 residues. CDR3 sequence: CASSPNRAGDTQYF. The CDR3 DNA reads TGTGCCAGCAGCCCCAACCGCGCGGGAGATACGCAGTATTTT.

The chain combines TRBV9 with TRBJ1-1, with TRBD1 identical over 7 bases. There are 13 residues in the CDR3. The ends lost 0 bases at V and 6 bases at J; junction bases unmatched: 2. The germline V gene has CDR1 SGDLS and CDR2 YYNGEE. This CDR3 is CASSVDQGAEAFF. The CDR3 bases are TGTGCCAGCAGCGTAGACCAGGGGGCTGAAGCTTTCTTT.

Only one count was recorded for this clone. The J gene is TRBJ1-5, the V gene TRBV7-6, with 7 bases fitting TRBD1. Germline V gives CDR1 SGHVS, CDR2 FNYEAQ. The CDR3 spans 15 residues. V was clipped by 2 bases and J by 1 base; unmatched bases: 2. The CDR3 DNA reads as TGTGCCAGCAGCTTAATCAGGGGGAGCAATCAGCCCCAGCATTTT. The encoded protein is CASSLIRGSNQPQHF.

The CDR3 protein is CASSEGFNTDTQYF. CDR3 DNA: TGCGCCAGCAGTGAGGGCTTCAATACAGATACGCAGTATTTT. The chain couples TRBV10-2 to TRBJ2-3; unclear D gene. The germline V and J ends were trimmed by 2 bases and 3 bases, with 9 bases remaining between them. This CDR3 comprises 14 residues. Germline V lookup: CDR1 WSHSY, CDR2 SAAADI.

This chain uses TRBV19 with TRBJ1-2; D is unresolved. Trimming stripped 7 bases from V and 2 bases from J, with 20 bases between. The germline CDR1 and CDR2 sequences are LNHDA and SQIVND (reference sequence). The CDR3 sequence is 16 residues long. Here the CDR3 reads CASNPGSRLLNYGYTF. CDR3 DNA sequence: TGTGCCAGTAACCCGGGGTCCAGGCTTTTAAACTATGGCTACACCTTC.

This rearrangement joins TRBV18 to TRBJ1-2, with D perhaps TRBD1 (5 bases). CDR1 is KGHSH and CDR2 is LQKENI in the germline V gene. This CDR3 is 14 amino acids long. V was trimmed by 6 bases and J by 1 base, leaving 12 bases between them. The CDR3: CASSPLGDNYGYTF. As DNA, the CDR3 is TGTGCCAGCTCCCCGTTAGGGGATAACTATGGCTACACCTTC.